This TCR beta chain was found in a study of blood T cell repertoires in COVID-19. Across the whole study: The analysed material was cDNA or gDNA that came from T cells, B-cell-depleted T cells, or PBMCs.

The CDR3 loop spans 16 amino acids. From germline, CDR1 is SGHTA and CDR2 FQGNSA. V was shortened by 2 bases and J by 3 bases, with 13 bases between the two germline ends. The repertoire was sequenced with immunoSEQ multiplex PCR; TCRdb's copy has only in-frame clones and lacks some. The sample records 270,000 or so clones, 80% to 90% being singletons. This rearrangement joins TRBV7-2 to TRBJ2-2, with no clear D. This clonotype originated in a woman in her thirties with active or convalescent COVID-19. The sample comprised peripheral blood. CDR3 protein: CASSLSAIVYTGELFF. CDR3 DNA sequence: TGTGCCAGCAGCTTATCAGCGATAGTGTACACCGGGGAGCTGTTTTTT.